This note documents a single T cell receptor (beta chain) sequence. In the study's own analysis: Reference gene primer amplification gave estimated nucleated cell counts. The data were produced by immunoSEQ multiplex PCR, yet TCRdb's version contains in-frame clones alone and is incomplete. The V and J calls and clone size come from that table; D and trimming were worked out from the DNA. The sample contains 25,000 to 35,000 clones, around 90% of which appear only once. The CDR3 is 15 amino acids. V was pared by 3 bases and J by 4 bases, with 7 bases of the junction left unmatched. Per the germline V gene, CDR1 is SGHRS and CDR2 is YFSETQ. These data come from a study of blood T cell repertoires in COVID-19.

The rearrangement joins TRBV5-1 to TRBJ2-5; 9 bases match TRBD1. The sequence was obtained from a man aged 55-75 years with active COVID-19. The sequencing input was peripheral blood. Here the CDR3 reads CASSSGQGRAETQYF. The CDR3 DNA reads TGCGCCAGCAGCTCGGGACAGGGAAGGGCAGAGACCCAGTACTTC.